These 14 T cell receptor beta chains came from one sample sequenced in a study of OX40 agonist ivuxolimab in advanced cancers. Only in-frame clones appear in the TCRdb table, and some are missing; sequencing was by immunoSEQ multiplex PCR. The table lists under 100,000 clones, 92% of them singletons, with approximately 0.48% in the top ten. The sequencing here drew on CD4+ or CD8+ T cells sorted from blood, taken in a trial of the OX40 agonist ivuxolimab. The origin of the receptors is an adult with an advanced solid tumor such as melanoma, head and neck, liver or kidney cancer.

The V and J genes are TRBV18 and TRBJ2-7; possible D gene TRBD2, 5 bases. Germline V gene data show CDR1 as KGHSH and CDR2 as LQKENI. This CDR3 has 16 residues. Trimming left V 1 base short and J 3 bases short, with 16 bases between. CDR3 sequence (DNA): TGTGCCAGCTCACCACTGGATTCTTGGAGCGGCTACGAGCAGTACTTC. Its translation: CASSPLDSWSGYEQYF. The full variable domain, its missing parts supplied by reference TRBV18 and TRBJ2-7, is NAGVMQNPRHLVRRRGQEARLRCSPMKGHSHVYWYRQLPEEGLKFMVYLQKENIIDESGMPKERFSAEFPKEGPSILRIQQVVRGDSAAYFCASSPLDSWSGYEQYFGPGTRLTVT.

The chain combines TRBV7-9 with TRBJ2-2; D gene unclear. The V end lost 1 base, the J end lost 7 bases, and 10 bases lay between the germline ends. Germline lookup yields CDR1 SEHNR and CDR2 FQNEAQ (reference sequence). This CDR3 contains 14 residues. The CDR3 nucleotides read TGTGCCAGCAGCTTAGTTGGGGAAATCGGGGAGCTGTTTTTT. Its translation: CASSLVGEIGELFF.

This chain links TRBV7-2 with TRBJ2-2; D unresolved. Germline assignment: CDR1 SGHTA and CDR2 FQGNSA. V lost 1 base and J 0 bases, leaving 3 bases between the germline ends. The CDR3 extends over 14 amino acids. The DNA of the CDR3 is TGTGCCAGCAGCTTAGACGCGAACACCGGGGAGCTGTTTTTT. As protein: CASSLDANTGELFF.

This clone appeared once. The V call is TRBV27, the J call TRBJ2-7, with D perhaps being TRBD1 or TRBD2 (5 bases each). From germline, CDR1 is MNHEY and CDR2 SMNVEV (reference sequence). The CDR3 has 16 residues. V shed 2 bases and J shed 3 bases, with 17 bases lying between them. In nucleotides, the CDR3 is TGTGCCAGCAGTTTAAGACTGAGGGGCCGGGGCTACGAGCAGTACTTC. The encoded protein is CASSLRLRGRGYEQYF.

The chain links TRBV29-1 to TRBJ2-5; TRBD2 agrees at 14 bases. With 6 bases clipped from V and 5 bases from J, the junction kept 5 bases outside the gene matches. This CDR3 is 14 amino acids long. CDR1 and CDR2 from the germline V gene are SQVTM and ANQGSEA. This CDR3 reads CSVGTSGSWETQYF. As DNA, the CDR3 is TGCAGCGTGGGGACTAGCGGGAGTTGGGAGACCCAGTACTTC.

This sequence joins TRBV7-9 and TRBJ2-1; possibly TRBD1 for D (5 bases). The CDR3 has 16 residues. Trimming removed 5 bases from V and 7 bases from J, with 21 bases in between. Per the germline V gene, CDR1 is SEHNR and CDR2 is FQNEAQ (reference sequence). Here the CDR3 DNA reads TGTGCCAGCAGCCCCCTAACAGGCGGCCCCATTAATGAGCAGTTCTTC. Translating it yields CASSPLTGGPINEQFF.

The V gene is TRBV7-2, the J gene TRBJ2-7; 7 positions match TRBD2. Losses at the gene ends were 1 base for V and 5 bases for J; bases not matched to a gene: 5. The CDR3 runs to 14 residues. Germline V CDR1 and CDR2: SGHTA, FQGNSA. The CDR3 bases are TGTGCCAGCAGCTTAGTAACTGGGGGGGACGAGCAGTACTTC. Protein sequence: CASSLVTGGDEQYF. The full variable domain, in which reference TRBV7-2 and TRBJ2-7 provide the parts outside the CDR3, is GAGVSQSPSNKVTEKGKDVELRCDPISGHTALYWYRQSLGQGLEFLIYFQGNSAPDKSGLPSDRFSAERTGGSVSTLTIQRTQQEDSAVYLCASSLVTGGDEQYFGPGTRLTVT.

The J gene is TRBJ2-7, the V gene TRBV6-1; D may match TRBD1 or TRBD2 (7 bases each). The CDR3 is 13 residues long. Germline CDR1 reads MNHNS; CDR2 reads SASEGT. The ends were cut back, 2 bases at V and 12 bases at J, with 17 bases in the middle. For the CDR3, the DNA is TGTGCCAGCAGTGAAACTGGGGAGGGGGCAGGGTACTTC. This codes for CASSETGEGAGYF.

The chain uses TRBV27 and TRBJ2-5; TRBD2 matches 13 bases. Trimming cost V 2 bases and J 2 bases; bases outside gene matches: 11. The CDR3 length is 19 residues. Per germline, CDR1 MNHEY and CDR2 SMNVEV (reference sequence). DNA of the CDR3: TGTGCCAGCAGTTTAAATAGGGGACTAGCGGGACAACTTCAAGAGACCCAGTACTTC. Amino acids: CASSLNRGLAGQLQETQYF.

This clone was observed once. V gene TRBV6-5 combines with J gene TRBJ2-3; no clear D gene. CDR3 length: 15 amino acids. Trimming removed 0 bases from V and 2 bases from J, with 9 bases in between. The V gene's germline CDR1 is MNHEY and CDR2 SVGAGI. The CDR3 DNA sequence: TGTGCCAGCAGTTACTCGAATCCGGACACAGATACGCAGTATTTT. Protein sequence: CASSYSNPDTDTQYF.

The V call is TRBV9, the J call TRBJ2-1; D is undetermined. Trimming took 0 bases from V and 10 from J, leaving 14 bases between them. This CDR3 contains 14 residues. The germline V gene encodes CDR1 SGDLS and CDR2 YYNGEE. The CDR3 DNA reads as TGTGCCAGCAGCGTAGAAGGACCGACCGGGGAGCAGTTCTTC. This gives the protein CASSVEGPTGEQFF.

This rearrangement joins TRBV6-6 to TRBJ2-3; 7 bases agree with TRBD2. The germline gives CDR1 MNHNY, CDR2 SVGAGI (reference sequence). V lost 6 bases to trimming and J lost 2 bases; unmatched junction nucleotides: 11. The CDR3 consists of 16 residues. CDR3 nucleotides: TGTGCCAGCAGCCTGAGACCGGGACTACCCACAGATACGCAGTATTTT. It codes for CASSLRPGLPTDTQYF.

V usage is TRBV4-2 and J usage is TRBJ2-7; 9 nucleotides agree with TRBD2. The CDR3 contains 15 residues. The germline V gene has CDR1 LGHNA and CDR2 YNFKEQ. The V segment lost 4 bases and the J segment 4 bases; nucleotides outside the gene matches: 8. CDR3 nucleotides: TGTGCCAGCAGCCCTCGACTAGCGGAAATGTACGAGCAGTACTTC. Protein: CASSPRLAEMYEQYF.

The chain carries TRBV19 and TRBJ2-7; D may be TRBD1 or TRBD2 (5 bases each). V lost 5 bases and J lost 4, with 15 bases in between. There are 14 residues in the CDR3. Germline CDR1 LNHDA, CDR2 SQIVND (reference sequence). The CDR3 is CASSQGRGDYEQYF. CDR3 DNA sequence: TGTGCCAGTAGTCAAGGAAGGGGAGATTACGAGCAGTACTTC.